This is a list of T cell receptor beta chains from one sample in a study of T-cell reconstitution after alpha-beta-depleted transplantation in children. TCRdb itself ran the PCR reads through MiXCR, one entry per CDR3 protein. The sample shows hundreds of thousands of distinct CDR3 sequences, around 15% of them seen only once. The specimen comprised PBMCs, mostly from graft donor cells, sampled 360 days after TCRalphabeta/CD19-depleted stem cell transplant. The receptors were gathered from a male patient younger than 18 who had a stem cell transplant for acute lymphoblastic leukemia, so the T cells may come from the graft donor. CDR3s include the opening cysteine and the closing phenylalanine or tryptophan. D genes are given only for firm matches. Rows give clone size only sometimes, using once, few, many, or a class for an expanded clone.

j_gene | v_gene | d_gene | abundance | CDR3aa | CDR3nt
TRBJ2-7 | TRBV11-2 | . | few | CASSLVPAQPLYEQYF | TGTGCCAGCAGCTTAGTTCCAGCGCAACCCCTCTACGAGCAGTACTTC
TRBJ2-1 | TRBV5-1 | TRBD2 | few | CASSWTSGTSRNEQFF | TGCGCCAGCAGCTGGACTAGCGGGACGTCGAGGAATGAGCAGTTCTTC
TRBJ1-2 | TRBV20-1 | TRBD1 | . | CSAYDRGFYGYTF | TGCAGTGCTTACGACAGGGGGTTCTATGGCTACACCTTC
TRBJ2-7 | TRBV20-1 | TRBD2 | few | CSATDTSAVSYEQYF | TGCAGTGCTACCGATACTAGCGCCGTCTCCTACGAGCAGTACTTC
TRBJ1-5 | TRBV20-1 | . | . | CSARDRLGRTGYQPQHF | TGCAGTGCTAGAGATCGGCTCGGACGGACGGGATATCAGCCCCAGCATTTT
TRBJ2-7 | TRBV5-1 | TRBD2 | many | CASSLDREAYEQYF | TGCGCCAGCAGCTTGGATCGGGAGGCTTACGAGCAGTACTTC
TRBJ2-7 | TRBV9 | . | . | CASSKFGGPMTYEQYF | TGTGCCAGCAGCAAGTTCGGGGGCCCTATGACATACGAGCAGTACTTC
TRBJ2-7 | TRBV29-1 | TRBD2 | few | CSGGTSGTDEQYF | TGCAGCGGTGGGACTAGCGGGACGGACGAGCAGTACTTC
TRBJ2-1 | TRBV11-2 | . | many | CASSSFRGSSYNEQFF | TGTGCCAGCAGCTCTTTCCGGGGCAGCTCCTACAATGAGCAGTTCTTC
TRBJ2-1 | TRBV15 | . | . | CATSRGSVSRDEQFF | TGTGCCACCAGCAGAGGCTCGGTTTCCCGGGATGAGCAGTTCTTC
TRBJ2-1 | TRBV20-1 | . | few | CSAALGGTEQFF | TGCAGTGCTGCACTAGGGGGTACTGAGCAGTTCTTC
TRBJ2-7 | TRBV16 | TRBD1 | . | CASSRMDRAYEQYF | TGTGCCAGCAGCCGAATGGACAGGGCTTACGAGCAGTACTTC
TRBJ2-1 | TRBV12-3/TRBV12-4 | TRBD2 | . | CASSLDRTRSYEQFF | TGTGCCAGCAGTTTAGACCGGACTAGGTCGTATGAGCAGTTCTTC
TRBJ2-1 | TRBV12-3/TRBV12-4 | TRBD1 | . | CASSFPAQGADEQFF | TGTGCCAGCAGTTTTCCCGCGCAGGGGGCCGATGAGCAGTTCTTC
TRBJ2-4 | TRBV12-3/TRBV12-4 | TRBD2 | few | CASSPNGRYIQYF | TGTGCCAGCAGCCCGAACGGGAGGTACATTCAGTACTTC
TRBJ2-5 | TRBV4-1 | . | . | CASSPRQVGRVVQYF | TGCGCCAGCAGCCCCCGACAGGTCGGCCGGGTGGTCCAGTACTTC
TRBJ2-1 | TRBV15 | . | few | CATSRDAPPLWLQFF | TGTGCCACCAGCAGAGATGCGCCCCCATTGTGGCTGCAGTTCTTC
TRBJ2-7 | TRBV20-1 | . | . | CSAKLGASYEQYF | TGCAGTGCTAAGCTGGGGGCCTCCTACGAGCAGTACTTC
TRBJ2-1 | TRBV20-1 | TRBD2 | . | CSARDRGGPNEQFF | TGCAGTGCTAGAGATCGGGGGGGGCCCAATGAGCAGTTCTTC
TRBJ2-1 | TRBV7-1 | TRBD2 | few | CASSSVGLAGASVLSSYNEQFF | TGTGCCAGCAGCTCTGTCGGACTAGCGGGAGCCTCTGTACTGAGCTCCTACAATGAGCAGTTCTTC
TRBJ2-5 | TRBV12-3/TRBV12-4 | TRBD2 | few | CASSLGWTSGQETQYF | TGTGCCAGCAGTTTAGGGTGGACTAGCGGCCAAGAGACCCAGTACTTC
TRBJ2-1 | TRBV10-3 | . | many | CAISVGAYNEQFF | TGTGCCATCAGTGTGGGGGCCTACAATGAGCAGTTCTTC
TRBJ1-1 | TRBV29-1 | . | . | CSVDRFQAEAFF | TGCAGCGTTGATCGGTTTCAGGCTGAAGCTTTCTTT
TRBJ2-1 | TRBV3-1 | TRBD2 | . | CASSQREWYEQFF | TGTGCCAGCAGCCAGCGGGAGTGGTATGAGCAGTTCTTC
TRBJ2-1 | TRBV7-3 | TRBD2 | . | CASSSYTNLGLAGNEQFF | TGTGCCAGCAGCTCTTATACGAACCTCGGACTAGCGGGCAATGAGCAGTTCTTC
TRBJ2-7 | TRBV5-1 | TRBD1 | . | CASSLAPYRGRMGEQYF | TGCGCCAGCAGCTTGGCCCCCTACAGGGGGAGAATGGGCGAGCAGTACTTC
TRBJ2-1 | TRBV5-1 | TRBD2 | many | CASSLSSGSSYNEQFF | TGCGCCAGCAGCTTGAGTAGCGGGAGCTCCTACAATGAGCAGTTCTTC
TRBJ1-1 | TRBV29-1 | . | . | CSVVGRGEAFF | TGCAGCGTTGTAGGGCGGGGTGAAGCTTTCTTT
TRBJ2-6 | TRBV4-1 | TRBD1 | . | CASSQWTGAVYSGANVLTF | TGCGCCAGCAGCCAATGGACAGGGGCCGTGTACTCTGGGGCCAACGTCCTGACTTTC
TRBJ1-5 | TRBV7-6 | . | few | CASSLDGRAHGQPQHF | TGTGCCAGCAGCTTAGATGGCAGGGCCCACGGTCAGCCCCAGCATTTT
TRBJ2-1 | TRBV10-3 | . | . | CAISEPTVPRQDEQFF | TGTGCCATCAGTGAGCCGACAGTTCCCCGACAGGATGAGCAGTTCTTC
TRBJ2-1 | TRBV9 | . | . | CASSERWEGTNEQFF | TGTGCCAGCAGCGAGCGTTGGGAAGGGACCAATGAGCAGTTCTTC
TRBJ2-5 | TRBV7-6 | . | . | CASSSGVWETQYF | TGTGCCAGCAGCTCCGGAGTATGGGAGACCCAGTACTTC
TRBJ1-1 | TRBV6-1 | . | . | CASSPGPTVEAFF | TGTGCCAGCAGTCCCGGGCCAACAGTTGAAGCTTTCTTT
TRBJ2-3 | TRBV11-2 | . | . | CASSLEEPGLPDTQYF | TGTGCCAGCAGCTTAGAAGAGCCGGGACTCCCAGATACGCAGTATTTT
TRBJ1-1 | TRBV29-1 | TRBD1 | few | CSVVDTGADTEAFF | TGCAGCGTAGTAGATACAGGGGCTGATACTGAAGCTTTCTTT
TRBJ2-2 | TRBV5-5 | TRBD1 | few | CASSRVTGGNTGELFF | TGTGCCAGCAGCCGCGTGACAGGGGGGAACACCGGGGAGCTGTTTTTT
TRBJ2-3 | TRBV10-3 | TRBD1 | few | CAISESIGGLTDTQYF | TGTGCCATCAGTGAGTCGATAGGGGGCCTCACAGATACGCAGTATTTT
TRBJ2-7 | TRBV5-1 | TRBD1 | . | CASSAQGPTWEQYF | TGCGCCAGCAGTGCACAGGGGCCGACCTGGGAGCAGTACTTC
TRBJ2-5 | TRBV5-1 | TRBD2 | . | CASSLAGLAPSQETQYF | TGCGCCAGCAGCTTGGCCGGACTAGCGCCATCCCAAGAGACCCAGTACTTC
TRBJ2-1 | TRBV11-1 | TRBD2 | many | CASSDKGSAGVYYNEQFF | TGTGCCAGCAGCGACAAGGGGTCAGCGGGAGTGTACTACAATGAGCAGTTCTTC
TRBJ2-1 | TRBV7-9 | . | . | CASSAKSIPYNEQFF | TGTGCCAGCAGCGCTAAGTCAATCCCCTACAATGAGCAGTTCTTC
TRBJ1-2 | TRBV29-1 | TRBD1 | . | CSVDAATDRGIYGYTF | TGCAGCGTTGACGCCGCTACGGACAGGGGGATCTATGGCTACACCTTC
TRBJ2-7 | TRBV20-1 | . | . | CSARKGLASTYEQYF | TGCAGTGCTAGAAAGGGGCTAGCTTCCACCTACGAGCAGTACTTC
TRBJ2-5 | TRBV4-1 | . | few | CASSPPGEAYQETQYF | TGCGCCAGCAGCCCCCCAGGTGAGGCCTACCAGGAGACCCAGTACTTC
TRBJ2-2 | TRBV4-1 | . | . | CASSQERSSPNTGELFF | TGCGCCAGCAGCCAAGAGCGATCTAGCCCTAACACCGGGGAGCTGTTTTTT
TRBJ2-1 | TRBV5-1 | TRBD1 | . | CASDRGPGYVYNEQFF | TGCGCCAGCGACAGGGGTCCAGGGTACGTCTACAATGAGCAGTTCTTC
TRBJ1-1 | TRBV9 | TRBD1 | few | CASSVTGVGYTEAFF | TGTGCCAGCAGCGTGACAGGGGTTGGATACACTGAAGCTTTCTTT
TRBJ2-3 | TRBV9 | . | many | CASNGGNTDTQYF | TGTGCCAGCAACGGGGGAAACACAGATACGCAGTATTTT
TRBJ1-1 | TRBV20-1 | . | few | CSARDLSSLERAFF | TGCAGTGCTAGAGATCTAAGTTCCCTGGAGAGGGCTTTCTTT
TRBJ2-5 | TRBV5-1 | . | many | CASSLAVEETQYF | TGCGCCAGCAGCTTGGCTGTTGAAGAGACCCAGTACTTC
TRBJ2-2 | TRBV29-1 | . | . | CSVQELGGITGELFF | TGCAGCGTTCAGGAGCTAGGGGGTATCACCGGGGAGCTGTTTTTT
TRBJ2-7 | TRBV5-1 | TRBD2 | . | CASSLIAGGRGYEQYF | TGCGCCAGCAGCCTAATAGCGGGCGGGAGGGGTTACGAGCAGTACTTC